Listed here are 3 T cell receptor beta chains from one sample, sequenced in a study of cytomegalovirus exposure and HLA in healthy donors. Amplification used 60 Vbeta primers and 13 Jbeta primers. The repertoire was sequenced with immunoSEQ multiplex PCR; TCRdb's copy has only in-frame clones and lacks some. The data contain around 130,000 clones, more than 80% of them singletons. The specimen sequenced was PBMCs. These receptors all come from a woman aged 40 to 50 in good health and CMV-seropositive.

The gene calls are TRBV28 and TRBJ2-3; unclear D gene. CDR3 size: 13 residues. Per the germline V gene, CDR1 is MDHEN and CDR2 is SYDVKM. Trimming pared 1 base from V and 6 bases from J, leaving 8 bases between. The CDR3 sequence is CASSLFPRDTQYF. For the CDR3, the DNA is TGTGCCAGCAGTTTATTTCCCCGGGATACGCAGTATTTT.

Comment on this clone: This sample includes further DNA sequences coding for the same CDR3. The genes are TRBV2 and TRBJ2-1; D remains ambiguous. Germline assignment: CDR1 SNHLY and CDR2 FYNNEI. V was clipped by 4 bases and J by 5 bases, with 15 bases between them. The CDR3 has 15 residues. This CDR3 is CASSAQSQINNEQFF. The CDR3 DNA is TGTGCCAGCAGTGCTCAGTCACAAATTAACAATGAGCAGTTCTTC.

The chain combines TRBV4-3 with TRBJ2-1; TRBD2 aligns across 9 bases. Per germline, CDR1 LGHNA and CDR2 YSLEER. CDR3 length: 14 residues. With 0 bases clipped from V and 15 bases from J, the junction kept 9 bases outside the gene matches. CDR3: CASSQDMAGTSRFF. The CDR3, as DNA: TGCGCCAGCAGCCAAGATATGGCTGGGACTAGCCGGTTCTTC.